This record concerns one TCR beta chain sequence. Germline V gene data show CDR1 as SGHTA and CDR2 as FQGNSA. V lost 7 bases and J lost 6, with 15 bases in between. There are 14 residues in the CDR3. RNA transcripts served as the template for amplifying TCR beta CDR3 regions. With the HTBI primer set, the TCR CDR3 went through a first round of RT-PCR. TCRdb passed the multiplex PCR reads through MiXCR, listing each CDR3 protein once. The repertoire includes roughly 500,000 distinct CDR3 sequences, about 45% of them detected once, and around two fifths sits in the top ten. This sample is part of a study of T cells in Graves' hyperthyroidism and ophthalmopathy.

The TCR originated in an adult woman with Graves' disease, either hyperthyroidism or ophthalmopathy (not recorded which). Sequenced input: peripheral blood or thyroid tissue (not recorded which). The chain recombines TRBV7-2 with TRBJ1-4; tentative D call: TRBD1 (5 bases). CDR3 loop: CASKMGPADEKLFF. The CDR3 region has the DNA TGTGCCAGCAAGATGGGACCAGCGGATGAAAAACTGTTTTTT.